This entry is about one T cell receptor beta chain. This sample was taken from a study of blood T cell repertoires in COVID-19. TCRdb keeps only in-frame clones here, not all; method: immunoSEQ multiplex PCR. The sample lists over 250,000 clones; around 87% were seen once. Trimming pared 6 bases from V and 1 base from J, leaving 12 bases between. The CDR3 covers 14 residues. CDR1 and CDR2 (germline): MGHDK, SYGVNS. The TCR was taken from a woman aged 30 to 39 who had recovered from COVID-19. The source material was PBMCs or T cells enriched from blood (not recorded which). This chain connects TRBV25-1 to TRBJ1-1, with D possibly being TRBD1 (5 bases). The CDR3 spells CASSATGGNTEAFF. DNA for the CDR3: TGTGCCAGCAGCGCAACGGGGGGGAACACTGAAGCTTTCTTT.